This passage covers 26 T cell receptor beta chains from one sample sequenced in a study of neurological immune-mediated disorders. From the 5' RACE reads, TCRdb called clonotypes with MiXCR, one entry per CDR3 protein. This repertoire shows 65,000 to 95,000 distinct CDR3 sequences, approximately 5% found once; its top ten account for roughly 2.2%. Sequencing input: PBMCs. The receptor source for this set is a young woman with multiple sclerosis.

This clonotype was seen ten or more times. V is TRBV20-1 and J is TRBJ2-7; no clear D. CDR1 and CDR2 from the germline V gene are DFQATT and SNEGSKA (reference sequence). Trimming cost V 4 bases and J 3 bases, with 7 bases left between them. This CDR3 has 11 residues. CDR3 sequence reads: CSAMAVYEQYF. CDR3 nucleotides: TGCAGTGCTATGGCAGTCTACGAGCAGTACTTC.

This clonotype came up many times. The chain recombines TRBV4-1 with TRBJ1-5; possible D gene TRBD1, 5 bases. V lost 0 bases to trimming and J lost 3 bases, with 21 bases between them. Germline V gene data show CDR1 as MGHRA and CDR2 as YSYEKL. CDR3 length: 19 residues. Written as DNA, the CDR3 is TGCGCCAGCAGCCAAGAGCCCGCCCTGGGGACGGTAGACAATCAGCCCCAGCATTTT. Translation gives CASSQEPALGTVDNQPQHF.

This clonotype was recorded at least ten times. V is TRBV12-3 or TRBV12-4 and J is TRBJ2-3; 9 bases fit TRBD2. V dropped 5 bases and J dropped 0; count of bases not matched to a gene: 9. This CDR3 spans 17 amino acids. The DNA of the CDR3 is TGTGCCAGCAGTCACAGTAGCGGGAGACCGAGCACAGATACGCAGTATTTT. Its protein is CASSHSSGRPSTDTQYF.

This clonotype was found a few times. The chain links TRBV7-2 to TRBJ1-6, with no clear D. CDR3 length equals 15 residues. CDR1 and CDR2 (germline): SGHTA, FQGNSA. Trimming took off 1 base at V and 4 bases at J, with 8 bases between the two ends. The CDR3: CASSLGLGYNSPLHF. The CDR3 DNA is TGTGCCAGCAGCTTAGGTCTGGGTTATAATTCACCCCTCCACTTT.

This clonotype turned up a few times. The CDR3 reads CSALKRGSYEQYF. CDR3 nucleotides: TGCAGTGCTCTAAAGAGGGGGAGCTACGAGCAGTACTTC. This rearrangement joins TRBV20-1 to TRBJ2-7, with D possibly being TRBD1 (6 bases). CDR3 length equals 13 residues. CDR1 and CDR2 (germline): DFQATT, SNEGSKA (reference sequence). V was pared by 5 bases and J by 3 bases, with 14 bases between.

This clonotype has just a few counts. This chain links TRBV7-2 with TRBJ2-4; D remains ambiguous. The CDR3 is made up of 14 amino acids. Trimming took 2 bases from V and 6 from J, leaving 11 bases between them. CDR1 is SGHTA, CDR2 FQGNSA, per germline. The CDR3 loop reads CASSLRGQRNIQYF. The CDR3 DNA sequence: TGTGCCAGCAGCTTACGAGGCCAGAGAAACATTCAGTACTTC. The full variable domain, completed using reference TRBV7-2 and TRBJ2-4, is GAGVSQSPSNKVTEKGKDVELRCDPISGHTALYWYRQSLGQGLEFLIYFQGNSAPDKSGLPSDRFSAERTGGSVSTLTIQRTQQEDSAVYLCASSLRGQRNIQYFGAGTRLSVL.

This clonotype has a count of ten or more. The V gene is TRBV20-1, the J gene TRBJ2-3; D is possibly TRBD1 (6 bases). V lost 5 bases to trimming and J lost 3 bases, with 12 bases between them. Germline CDR1 is DFQATT and CDR2 is SNEGSKA (reference sequence). This CDR3 has 13 amino acids. Here the CDR3 DNA reads TGCAGTGCTGGGGGCGCGTGGACAGATACGCAGTATTTT. Its protein product is CSAGGAWTDTQYF.

This clonotype was counted at least ten times. V usage is TRBV20-1 and J usage is TRBJ1-1; unclear D gene. CDR1 is DFQATT, CDR2 SNEGSKA, per germline (reference sequence). The V gene lost 3 bases and the J gene lost 0 bases, with 8 bases spanning the gap. The CDR3 spans 13 residues. The CDR3 sequence: CSARQRLNTEAFF. Here the CDR3 DNA reads TGCAGTGCTAGGCAAAGACTGAACACTGAAGCTTTCTTT.

This clonotype was seen many times. The chain carries TRBV20-1 and TRBJ2-3, with D unclear. This CDR3 is built from 12 residues. The germline V gene encodes CDR1 DFQATT and CDR2 SNEGSKA (reference sequence). V was pared by 5 bases and J by 6 bases, with 12 bases between. This CDR3 reads CSAGSRWDTQYF. The DNA for the CDR3 is TGCAGTGCTGGAAGTAGGTGGGATACGCAGTATTTT.

This clonotype has ten or more counts. This clone may be a read error of a much larger clone one base away. This chain connects TRBV5-1 to TRBJ2-5; tentatively, D is TRBD2 (6 bases). The CDR3 contains 13 residues. CDR1 is SGHRS, CDR2 YFSETQ, per germline. V was clipped by 7 bases and J by 7 bases, with 17 bases between them. This CDR3 reads CASGAKAGRTQYF. Here the CDR3 DNA reads TGCGCCAGCGGGGCCAAGGCGGGGCGGACCCAGTACTTC.

This clonotype was detected ten times or more. The chain combines TRBV28 with TRBJ2-5; no firm D call. CDR3 length: 12 residues. The V gene lost 4 bases and the J gene lost 7 bases, with 10 bases spanning the gap. The germline gives CDR1 MDHEN, CDR2 SYDVKM. For the CDR3, the DNA is TGTGCCAGCAGTTACCAAGATCTGACCCAGTACTTC. Amino acids: CASSYQDLTQYF.

This clonotype was seen at least ten times. This chain's CDR3 is CASTNPRPADTQYF. Here the CDR3 DNA reads TGCGCCAGCACCAATCCTAGGCCAGCCGATACGCAGTATTTT. This chain uses TRBV5-1 with TRBJ2-3; D ambiguous. Germline CDR1 SGHRS, CDR2 YFSETQ. The V and J ends lost 6 bases and 6 bases respectively, with 17 bases between them. The CDR3 has 14 amino acids.

This clonotype was counted at least ten times. The chain recombines TRBV20-1 with TRBJ2-3, with 9 bases fitting TRBD2. The V segment lost 6 bases and the J segment 1 base; nucleotides outside the gene matches: 14. The germline gives CDR1 DFQATT, CDR2 SNEGSKA (reference sequence). This CDR3 comprises 17 residues. In DNA form, the CDR3 reads TGCAGTGCCGTGAGCGGGGGGACCACTCTCGGCACAGATACGCAGTATTTT. Translating gives CSAVSGGTTLGTDTQYF.

In this sample, this clonotype turned up many times. The rearrangement uses TRBV24-1 and TRBJ1-2; D is undetermined. Trimming shortened V by 2 bases and J by 6 bases, and 6 bases separated the two germline ends. The CDR3 loop spans 12 amino acids. Germline values: CDR1 KGHDR, CDR2 SFDVKD. CDR3 nucleotides: TGTGCCACCAGTGATTATCAACATGGCTACACCTTC. Translating gives CATSDYQHGYTF.

There are many counts of this clonotype. This rearrangement joins TRBV7-6 to TRBJ2-1; D may correspond to TRBD1 or TRBD2 (6 bases each). Germline CDR1 reads SGHVS; CDR2 reads FNYEAQ. The CDR3 runs 14 residues. Trimming took 2 bases from V and 7 from J, leaving 12 bases between them. In DNA form, the CDR3 reads TGTGCCAGCAGCTTATCAGGGGCGGGAAATGAGCAGTTCTTC. Its protein is CASSLSGAGNEQFF.

This clonotype was counted at least ten times. The V call is TRBV20-1, the J call TRBJ2-1, with TRBD2 identical over 12 bases. With V trimmed by 6 bases and J by 2 bases, 5 bases remained unmatched. The CDR3 contains 15 residues. Germline V gene sequence: CDR1 DFQATT, CDR2 SNEGSKA (reference sequence). The CDR3 DNA follows: TGCAGTGCAACGAGGACTAGCGGGACCTACAATGAGCAGTTCTTC. It specifies CSATRTSGTYNEQFF.

This clonotype was detected many times. The V gene is TRBV20-1, the J gene TRBJ1-1, with D hard to call. Germline-derived CDR1 and CDR2 are DFQATT and SNEGSKA (reference sequence). Trimming left V 3 bases short and J 1 base short, with 12 bases between. There are 14 residues in the CDR3. Here the CDR3 reads CSARKAGENTEAFF. CDR3 sequence (DNA): TGCAGTGCTAGGAAGGCGGGAGAGAACACTGAAGCTTTCTTT.

V is TRBV7-6 and J is TRBJ1-1; a possible D gene is TRBD1 (5 bases). The CDR3 sequence is 17 residues long. Looked up from germline, CDR1 is SGHVS and CDR2 is FNYEAQ. The V and J ends lost 5 bases and 3 bases respectively, with 22 bases between them. CDR3 region: CASSPGRGTVRYTEAFF. CDR3 nucleotides: TGTGCCAGCAGCCCGGGGCGGGGCACCGTTAGGTACACTGAAGCTTTCTTT.

This clonotype was counted at least ten times. This chain links TRBV5-5 with TRBJ1-2; TRBD1 matches at 8 bases. Germline V gene data show CDR1 as SGHKS and CDR2 as YYEKEE (reference sequence). The CDR3 contains 14 residues. After removal of 3 bases from V and 2 bases from J, the junction contained 3 bases not matched to a gene. The CDR3 DNA sequence: TGTGCCAGCAGCTCGGACAGGGTCAACTATGGCTACACCTTC. This encodes CASSSDRVNYGYTF.

This clonotype showed up many times. The chain joins TRBV10-1 to TRBJ1-1, with a possible D match to TRBD1 (6 bases). CDR3 size: 15 residues. Trimming pared 0 bases from V and 4 bases from J, leaving 12 bases between. CDR1 and CDR2 (germline): WNHNN, SYGVQD (reference sequence). The CDR3 is CASSESLGALTEAFF. CDR3 sequence (DNA): TGCGCCAGCAGTGAGTCTTTGGGGGCACTCACTGAAGCTTTCTTT.

This sequence joins TRBV20-1 and TRBJ1-1, with unresolved D. The CDR3 runs to 15 residues. Trimming shortened V by 3 bases and J by 4 bases, and 18 bases separated the two germline ends. Germline lookup yields CDR1 DFQATT and CDR2 SNEGSKA (reference sequence). The CDR3 bases are TGCAGTGCTAGTCCGGGATCCTCCCCGGGCACTGAAGCTTTCTTT. It yields the protein CSASPGSSPGTEAFF.

This sequence joins TRBV4-1 and TRBJ2-5; D may be TRBD1 (6 bases). V lost 2 bases and J lost 5, with 12 bases in between. CDR1 and CDR2 (germline): MGHRA, YSYEKL. CDR3 size: 14 residues. DNA for the CDR3: TGCGCCAGCAGCCAAACAGGGTCGGGCGAGACCCAGTACTTC. Translating it yields CASSQTGSGETQYF.

This clonotype appeared many times. The chain is built from TRBV20-1 and TRBJ1-6, with 9 bases fitting TRBD1. There are 14 residues in the CDR3. The germline V gene encodes CDR1 DFQATT and CDR2 SNEGSKA (reference sequence). The ends lost 3 bases at V and 7 bases at J; junction bases unmatched: 4. In nucleotides, the CDR3 is TGCAGTGCTAGTGCCGGGACAGGGAATTCACCCCTCCACTTT. Its protein is CSASAGTGNSPLHF.

This clonotype was counted many times. The chain links TRBV5-1 to TRBJ2-5, with D tentatively TRBD2 (5 bases). There are 13 residues in the CDR3. V dropped 2 bases and J dropped 5 bases, with 10 bases sitting between them. Germline CDR1 and CDR2: SGHRS and YFSETQ. CDR3 in DNA: TGCGCCAGCAGCTTCACCTCGGGGGAGACCCAGTACTTC. Its protein product is CASSFTSGETQYF.

This clonotype has at least ten counts. The chain carries TRBV28 and TRBJ1-1; TRBD1 aligns across 8 bases. The CDR3 sequence is 14 residues long. V was pared by 4 bases and J by 3 bases, with 4 bases of the junction left unmatched. The germline V gene has CDR1 MDHEN and CDR2 SYDVKM. This CDR3 reads CASSSGGWDTEAFF. The CDR3 nucleotides are TGTGCCAGCAGTTCAGGGGGCTGGGACACTGAAGCTTTCTTT.

This clonotype was counted at least ten times. The gene calls are TRBV20-1 and TRBJ2-7, with D maybe TRBD1 (5 bases). This CDR3 is 11 amino acids long. V dropped 2 bases and J dropped 5 bases, with 7 bases sitting between them. In germline, CDR1 is DFQATT, CDR2 SNEGSKA (reference sequence). The CDR3 nucleotides read TGCAGTGCTAGACAGGGTCACGAGCAGTACGTC. The encoded protein is CSARQGHEQYV.